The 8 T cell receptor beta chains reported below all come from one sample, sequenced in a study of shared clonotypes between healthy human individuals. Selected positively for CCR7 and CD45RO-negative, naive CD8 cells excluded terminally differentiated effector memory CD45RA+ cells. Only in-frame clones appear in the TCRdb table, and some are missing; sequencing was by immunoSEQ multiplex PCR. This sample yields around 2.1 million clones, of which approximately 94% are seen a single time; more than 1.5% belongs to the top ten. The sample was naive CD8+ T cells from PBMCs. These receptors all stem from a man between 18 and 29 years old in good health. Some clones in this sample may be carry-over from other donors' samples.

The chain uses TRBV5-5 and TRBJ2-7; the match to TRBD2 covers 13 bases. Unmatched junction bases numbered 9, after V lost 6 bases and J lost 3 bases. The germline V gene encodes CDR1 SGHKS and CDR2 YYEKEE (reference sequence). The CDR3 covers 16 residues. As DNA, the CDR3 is TGTGCCAGCATTAACACCGGGACTAGCGGGATCTACGAGCAGTACTTC. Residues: CASINTGTSGIYEQYF.

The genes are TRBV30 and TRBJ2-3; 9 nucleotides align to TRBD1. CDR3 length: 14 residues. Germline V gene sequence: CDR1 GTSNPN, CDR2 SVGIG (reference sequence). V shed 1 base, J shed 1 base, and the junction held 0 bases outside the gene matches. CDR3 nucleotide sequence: TGTGCCTGGAGTGGGACAGGGGGCACAGATACGCAGTATTTT. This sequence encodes CAWSGTGGTDTQYF.

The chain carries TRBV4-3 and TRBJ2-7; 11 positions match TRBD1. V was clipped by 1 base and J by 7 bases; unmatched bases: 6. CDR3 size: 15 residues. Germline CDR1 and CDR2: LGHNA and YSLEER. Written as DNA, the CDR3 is TGCGCCAGCAGCCAAGCCCGGACAGGGGGCTGGGAGCAGTACTTC. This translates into CASSQARTGGWEQYF.

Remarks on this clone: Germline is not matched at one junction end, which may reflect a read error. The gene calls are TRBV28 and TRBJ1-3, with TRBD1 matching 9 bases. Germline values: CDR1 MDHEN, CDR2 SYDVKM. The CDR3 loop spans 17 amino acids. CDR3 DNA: TGTGCCAGCAGTGTATGGACAGGGGACGGGCCTGGAAACACCATATATTTT. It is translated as CASSVWTGDGPGNTIYF.

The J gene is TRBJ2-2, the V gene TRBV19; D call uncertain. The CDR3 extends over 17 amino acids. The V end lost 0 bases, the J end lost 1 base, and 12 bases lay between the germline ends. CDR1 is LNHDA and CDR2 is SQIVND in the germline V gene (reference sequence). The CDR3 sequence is CASSIDHPARNTGELFF. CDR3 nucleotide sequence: TGTGCCAGTAGTATAGATCATCCCGCCAGGAACACCGGGGAGCTGTTTTTT.

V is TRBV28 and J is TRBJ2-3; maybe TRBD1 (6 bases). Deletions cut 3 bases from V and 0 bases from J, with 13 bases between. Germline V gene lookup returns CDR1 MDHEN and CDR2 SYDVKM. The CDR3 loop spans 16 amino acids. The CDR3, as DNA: TGTGCCAGCAGTTTTTACGGCAGGGGAAGCACAGATACGCAGTATTTT. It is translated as CASSFYGRGSTDTQYF.

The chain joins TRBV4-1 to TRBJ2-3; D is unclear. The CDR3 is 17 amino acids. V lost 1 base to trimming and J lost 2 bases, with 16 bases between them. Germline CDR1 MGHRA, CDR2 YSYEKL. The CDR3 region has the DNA TGCGCCAGCAGCCAAGTCGGAGCGAGACCCCCCACAGATACGCAGTATTTT. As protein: CASSQVGARPPTDTQYF.

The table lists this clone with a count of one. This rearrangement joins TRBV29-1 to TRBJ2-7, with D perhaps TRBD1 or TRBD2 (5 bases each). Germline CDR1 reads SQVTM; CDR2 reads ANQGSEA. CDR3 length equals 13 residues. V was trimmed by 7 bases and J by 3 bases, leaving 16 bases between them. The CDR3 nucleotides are TGCAGCGCCGCCGGGACCCCGGTCTACGAGCAGTACTTC. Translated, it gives CSAAGTPVYEQYF.